These T cell receptor beta chains were read from a single sample in a study of cytomegalovirus exposure and HLA in healthy donors. Here immunoSEQ multiplex PCR was the method, and the copy in TCRdb shows in-frame clones only, minus some. This table holds around 100,000 clones, just under 75% found once. Sample: PBMCs. The receptors originated from a man in his forties or fifties in good health and CMV-seropositive. CDR3s include the opening cysteine and the closing phenylalanine or tryptophan. Fields, in order: CDR3 length, clone size, J gene, D gene, V gene, CDR3 protein, CDR3 DNA. D genes are given only for firm matches. Rows may omit the clone size; those that give it use once, few, many or a size class.

13 | NA | TRBJ1-1 | NA | TRBV6-1 | CASSALSYPEAFF | TGTGCCAGCAGTGCCCTGTCCTATCCTGAAGCTTTCTTT
11 | NA | TRBJ2-7 | NA | TRBV2 | CASREAGEQYF | TGTGCCAGCAGAGAGGCTGGCGAGCAGTACTTC
15 | NA | TRBJ2-1 | NA | TRBV7-3 | CASSLTASWSNEQFF | TGTGCCAGCAGCTTAACGGCCTCCTGGAGCAATGAGCAGTTCTTC
14 | NA | TRBJ1-5 | TRBD1 | TRBV10-3 | CAISNSGQAQPQHF | TGTGCCATCAGTAATTCCGGACAGGCTCAGCCCCAGCATTTT
12 | NA | TRBJ2-5 | TRBD1 | TRBV2 | CASRDRAETQYF | TGTGCCAGCAGGGACAGGGCTGAGACCCAGTACTTC
15 | NA | TRBJ1-1 | TRBD1 | TRBV13 | CASSSSGTGNTEAFF | TGTGCCAGCAGCTCATCCGGGACAGGGAACACTGAAGCTTTCTTT
13 | NA | TRBJ2-3 | NA | TRBV14 | CASSQDEGHTQYF | TGTGCCAGCAGCCAAGACGAGGGTCACACGCAGTATTTT
14 | NA | TRBJ2-4 | TRBD1 | TRBV27 | CASSIRTGSDIQYF | TGTGCCAGCAGTATCCGGACAGGGTCGGACATTCAGTACTTC
13 | NA | TRBJ1-5 | NA | TRBV2 | CASMGDKNQPQHF | TGTGCCAGCATGGGGGACAAAAATCAGCCCCAGCATTTT
14 | NA | TRBJ2-7 | NA | TRBV9 | CASSVGPGSYEQYF | TGTGCCAGCAGCGTAGGGCCGGGCTCCTACGAGCAGTACTTC
13 | few | TRBJ2-2 | TRBD2 | TRBV6-1 | CATGGSDTGELFF | TGTGCCACCGGGGGGTCGGACACCGGGGAGCTGTTTTTT
16 | NA | TRBJ1-2 | NA | TRBV9 | CASSPQGAQIPYGYTF | TGTGCCAGCAGCCCGCAAGGGGCCCAGATCCCCTATGGCTACACCTTC
16 | NA | TRBJ1-2 | TRBD1 | TRBV4-1 | CASSQDRTGYNYGYTF | TGCGCCAGCAGCCAGGATAGGACAGGGTACAACTATGGCTACACCTTC
14 | NA | TRBJ2-5 | TRBD1 | TRBV7-3 | CASSLTGASETQYF | TGTGCCAGCAGCCTAACAGGGGCCTCAGAGACCCAGTACTTC
15 | NA | TRBJ1-2 | NA | TRBV7-8 | CASSSRTGTKGGYTF | TGTGCCAGCAGCTCTCGGACTGGTACTAAAGGCGGCTACACCTTC
14 | NA | TRBJ1-4 | NA | TRBV7-2 | CASSLGVANEKLFF | TGTGCCAGCAGCTTGGGAGTAGCTAATGAAAAACTGTTTTTT
17 | few | TRBJ2-3 | TRBD2 | TRBV5-1 | CASSLEGLAGGPDTQYF | TGCGCCAGCAGCTTGGAGGGACTAGCGGGGGGCCCAGATACGCAGTATTTT
13 | NA | TRBJ1-6 | NA | TRBV19 | CASSTQGNSPLHF | TGTGCCAGTAGTACCCAGGGGAATTCACCCCTCCACTTT
15 | NA | TRBJ1-2 | NA | TRBV6-5 | CASSYDLAGVYGYTF | TGTGCCAGCAGTTACGACTTAGCAGGGGTCTATGGCTACACCTTC
13 | once | TRBJ1-5 | NA | TRBV19 | CASSLWALKPQHF | TGTGCCAGTTCACTGTGGGCGCTCAAACCCCAGCATTTT
13 | NA | TRBJ1-1 | NA | TRBV10-1 | CASRLTVNTEAFF | TGCGCCAGCAGATTAACAGTGAACACTGAAGCTTTCTTT
18 | once | TRBJ2-7 | TRBD2 | TRBV27 | CASSSAHQRSGGVYEQYF | TGTGCCAGCAGCTCCGCACACCAGAGGAGCGGGGGGGTCTACGAGCAGTACTTC
14 | NA | TRBJ1-3 | NA | TRBV9 | CASSGEVSGNTIYF | TGTGCCAGCAGCGGAGAGGTCTCTGGAAACACCATATATTTT
15 | NA | TRBJ2-5 | TRBD1 | TRBV2 | CASNVGQVDQETQYF | TGTGCCAGCAATGTGGGACAGGTGGACCAAGAGACCCAGTACTTC
16 | NA | TRBJ1-3 | NA | TRBV10-3 | CATSQKTGYSGNTIYF | TGTGCCACCTCCCAAAAGACAGGCTACTCTGGAAACACCATATATTTT
14 | NA | TRBJ2-7 | NA | TRBV5-1 | CASSLEQADYKQYF | TGCGCCAGCAGCTTGGAACAGGCGGACTATAAGCAGTACTTC
13 | few | TRBJ1-1 | NA | TRBV28 | CASTERGRTEAFF | TGTGCCAGCACTGAGCGGGGTCGCACTGAAGCTTTCTTT
15 | NA | TRBJ1-1 | NA | TRBV4-1 | CASSQVQGLNTEAFF | TGCGCCAGCAGCCAAGTTCAGGGGCTAAACACTGAAGCTTTCTTT
14 | NA | TRBJ1-2 | TRBD1 | TRBV2 | CASTSDRNNYGYTF | TGTGCCAGCACCTCGGACAGGAACAACTATGGCTACACCTTC
13 | NA | TRBJ2-3 | NA | TRBV5-1 | CASSLRVTDTQYF | TGCGCCAGCAGCTTGCGGGTCACAGATACGCAGTATTTT
14 | NA | TRBJ2-5 | TRBD1 | TRBV6-5 | CASSYGTGSETQYF | TGTGCCAGCAGTTACGGGACAGGGAGTGAGACCCAGTACTTC
18 | NA | TRBJ1-4 | NA | TRBV6-1 | CASSERGSLTATNEKLFF | TGTGCCAGCAGTGAAAGGGGCAGCCTGACTGCAACTAATGAAAAACTGTTTTTT
15 | NA | TRBJ1-1 | NA | TRBV10-3 | CAISDQDSANTEAFF | TGTGCCATCAGTGATCAGGACAGCGCGAACACTGAAGCTTTCTTT
14 | NA | TRBJ2-7 | NA | TRBV9 | CASSATVISYEQYF | TGTGCCAGCAGCGCTACGGTTATCTCCTACGAGCAGTACTTC
14 | few | TRBJ2-2 | NA | TRBV6-4 | CASRNEFSTGELFF | TGTGCCAGCAGGAATGAGTTTAGCACCGGGGAGCTGTTTTTT
14 | NA | TRBJ2-3 | NA | TRBV5-1 | CASSWAPEANTQYF | TGCGCCAGCAGCTGGGCCCCGGAGGCAAATACGCAGTATTTT
16 | few | TRBJ2-3 | TRBD1 | TRBV5-1 | CASSGGAGGATDTQYF | TGCGCCAGCAGCGGGGGAGCAGGGGGCGCGACAGATACGCAGTATTTT
14 | NA | TRBJ2-7 | TRBD1 | TRBV19 | CASSIGQDSYEQYF | TGTGCCAGTAGTATCGGACAGGACTCCTACGAGCAGTACTTC
14 | NA | TRBJ2-7 | NA | TRBV2 | CASRRDTTPYEQYF | TGTGCCAGCAGAAGGGACACAACACCCTACGAGCAGTACTTC
14 | few | TRBJ2-7 | TRBD1 | TRBV2 | CASNGQAASYEQYF | TGTGCCAGCAACGGACAGGCGGCCTCCTACGAGCAGTACTTC
19 | NA | TRBJ1-2 | NA | TRBV5-4 | CASSLGFWDTGSTTYGYTF | TGTGCCAGCAGCTTGGGATTTTGGGACACCGGCTCAACTACCTATGGCTACACCTTC
16 | NA | TRBJ2-4 | NA | TRBV9 | CASSVDRDLAKNIQYF | TGTGCCAGCAGCGTAGATCGGGATCTAGCCAAAAACATTCAGTACTTC
15 | NA | TRBJ2-5 | TRBD2 | TRBV6-4 | CASTPGGPNQETQYF | TGTGCCAGCACCCCGGGAGGGCCTAACCAAGAGACCCAGTACTTC
15 | NA | TRBJ2-2 | NA | TRBV6-1 | CASSVFLSNTGELFF | TGTGCCAGCAGTGTTTTCCTCTCGAACACCGGGGAGCTGTTTTTT
15 | NA | TRBJ2-7 | NA | TRBV7-8 | CASSLARIRSYEQYF | TGTGCCAGCAGCTTAGCGAGAATACGCTCCTACGAGCAGTACTTC
16 | NA | TRBJ1-4 | NA | TRBV6-5 | CASSYDRLRANEKLFF | TGTGCCAGCAGTTATGACAGGCTTCGGGCTAATGAAAAACTGTTTTTT
16 | NA | TRBJ2-1 | TRBD2 | TRBV27 | CASSSRGAGGSNEQFF | TGTGCCAGCAGTTCCCGGGGAGCGGGGGGTTCCAATGAGCAGTTCTTC
16 | NA | TRBJ1-2 | TRBD1 | TRBV19 | CASSALGAGGDYGYTF | TGTGCCAGTAGTGCCCTGGGGGCAGGGGGCGACTATGGCTACACCTTC
15 | few | TRBJ2-4 | NA | TRBV9 | CASSQRPGLKNIQYF | TGTGCCAGCAGCCAACGGCCGGGACTTAAAAACATTCAGTACTTC
15 | NA | TRBJ2-1 | TRBD1 | TRBV5-1 | CASSFRDSPYNEQFF | TGCGCCAGCAGCTTCCGGGACAGCCCTTACAATGAGCAGTTCTTC
15 | NA | TRBJ2-2 | NA | TRBV6-5 | CASRRWEPGTGELFF | TGTGCCAGCAGGAGATGGGAGCCGGGAACCGGGGAGCTGTTTTTT
15 | once | TRBJ2-3 | TRBD2 | TRBV6-4 | CASSLAGGPADTQYF | TGTGCCAGCAGCTTAGCGGGAGGGCCAGCAGATACGCAGTATTTT
14 | NA | TRBJ1-1 | NA | TRBV19 | CASSMKGSSTEAFF | TGTGCCAGTAGTATGAAGGGGTCGAGCACTGAAGCTTTCTTT
11 | NA | TRBJ2-7 | NA | TRBV7-2 | CASSFYYEQYF | TGTGCCAGCAGCTTTTACTACGAGCAGTACTTC
15 | NA | TRBJ2-2 | TRBD1 | TRBV10-3 | CAISSGTGDTGELFF | TGTGCCATCAGTTCCGGGACAGGGGATACCGGGGAGCTGTTTTTT
17 | few | TRBJ2-4 | TRBD2 | TRBV15 | CATSKAGDIMAKNIQYF | TGTGCCACCAGCAAAGCGGGAGACATAATGGCCAAAAACATTCAGTACTTC
13 | NA | TRBJ2-7 | TRBD1 | TRBV5-1 | CASSRDRTGEQYF | TGCGCCAGCAGCCGGGACAGGACGGGGGAGCAGTACTTC
14 | NA | TRBJ2-2 | NA | TRBV2 | CASSSTGRTGELFF | TGTGCCAGCTCCTCGACAGGGAGGACCGGGGAGCTGTTTTTT